One sample yielded the 28 T cell receptor beta chains listed below, sequenced in a study of persistence of HIV-infected CD4 T cells. Antigens for these TCRs are unknown. This was the immunoSEQ version 4 assay in survey mode. Sequencing used immunoSEQ multiplex PCR; TCRdb keeps in-frame clones, though not all of them. The sample contains some 31,000 clones, roughly 82% of which appear only once. Stimulation used approximately 10 ug/mL lysate from CMV-infected fibroblasts. CD40L/CD69 double-negative CD45RO-high memory CD4+ T cells were collected. The specimen comprised CD4+ T cells sorted from PBMCs after approximately 19-hour stimulation, sampled from a patient who received antiretroviral therapy. The receptors shown here come from an adult man with HIV who was CMV-seropositive.

The V call is TRBV5-1, the J call TRBJ1-5; weak D call: TRBD1 (5 bases). The CDR3 runs 14 residues. From germline, CDR1 is SGHRS and CDR2 YFSETQ. Trimming shortened V by 4 bases and J by 3 bases, and 11 bases separated the two germline ends. The CDR3 DNA sequence: TGCGCCAGCAGCCCCACAGGTCCCAATCAGCCCCAGCATTTT. Translated: CASSPTGPNQPQHF.

The sample holds a few counts of this clone. This sequence joins TRBV5-6 and TRBJ2-1; perhaps D is TRBD1 or TRBD2 (5 bases each). This CDR3 region has 13 residues. Germline CDR1 is SGHDT and CDR2 is YYEEEE. Trimming took 3 bases from V and 6 from J, leaving 10 bases between them. The CDR3 coding sequence is TGTGCCAGCAGCTCGGGACCGGGCAATGAGCAGTTCTTC. The encoded protein is CASSSGPGNEQFF.

The rearrangement uses TRBV18 and TRBJ1-4, with a tentative D call TRBD1 (5 bases). CDR3 length: 15 residues. Germline lookup yields CDR1 KGHSH and CDR2 LQKENI. V lost 3 bases, J lost 4 bases, and 12 bases lay in between. CDR3 in amino acids: CASSPLRRGNEKLFF. The CDR3 DNA reads TGTGCCAGCTCACCCCTTCGGAGGGGTAATGAAAAACTGTTTTTT.

The V and J genes are TRBV2 and TRBJ1-5, with D hard to call. Germline V gene sequence: CDR1 SNHLY, CDR2 FYNNEI. V lost 6 bases and J 4 bases, leaving 16 bases between the germline ends. The CDR3 is made up of 15 amino acids. The DNA for the CDR3 is TGTGCCAGCAGCGGCGATTTAAATGCAAATCAGCCCCAGCATTTT. It is translated as CASSGDLNANQPQHF. The whole variable domain, remainder taken from reference TRBV2 and TRBJ1-5, is EPEVTQTPSHQVTQMGQEVILRCVPISNHLYFYWYRQILGQKVEFLVSFYNNEISEKSEIFDDQFSVERPDGSNFTLKIRSTKLEDSAMYFCASSGDLNANQPQHFGDGTRLSIL.

The rearrangement links TRBV19 to TRBJ1-1, with 8 positions matching TRBD1. The CDR3 runs 15 residues. Trimming at V came to 6 bases and at J to 1 base, leaving 7 bases not matched to a gene. CDR1 is LNHDA and CDR2 is SQIVND in the germline V gene (reference sequence). The CDR3 is CASSLSGTGNTEAFF. DNA of the CDR3: TGTGCCAGTAGCCTTTCCGGGACAGGGAACACTGAAGCTTTCTTT.

With respect to this clone: The sample has other DNA sequences that encode this CDR3 too. The rearrangement links TRBV20-1 to TRBJ1-1; D is undetermined. Germline V lookup: CDR1 DFQATT, CDR2 SNEGSKA (reference sequence). CDR3 size: 13 residues. The V end was cut by 5 bases, the J end by 0 bases, with 10 bases between. The CDR3 protein is CSAGGQVNTEAFF. The CDR3 bases are TGCAGTGCTGGTGGGCAGGTGAACACTGAAGCTTTCTTT.

A single count supports this clone. V gene TRBV4-3 combines with J gene TRBJ2-2, with D unclear. Per germline, CDR1 LGHNA and CDR2 YSLEER. The CDR3 is made up of 13 amino acids. Trimming stripped 4 bases from V and 6 bases from J, with 9 bases between. The CDR3 DNA reads as TGCGCCAGCAGCCCAGCTTTCCCCGGGGAGCTGTTTTTT. This codes for CASSPAFPGELFF.

The rearrangement joins TRBV12-3 or TRBV12-4 to TRBJ1-5; 7 nucleotides line up with TRBD1. The CDR3 sequence is 12 residues long. V gave up 7 bases and J gave up 15 bases; unmatched junction bases: 12. The CDR3 DNA reads as TGTGCCAGCACTATCGGGTACAGGGGCTTGCATTTT. Translation: CASTIGYRGLHF.

This sequence joins TRBV30 and TRBJ2-7; D might be TRBD2 (6 bases). CDR1 is GTSNPN and CDR2 is SVGIG in the germline V gene (reference sequence). Trimming took off 2 bases at V and 2 bases at J, with 13 bases between the two ends. The CDR3 runs 14 residues. The chain's CDR3 is CAWSLKRVPYEQYF. CDR3 sequence (DNA): TGTGCCTGGAGTCTCAAGCGGGTCCCCTACGAGCAGTACTTC. The variable domain in full, with the rest retrieved from reference TRBV30 and TRBJ2-7, is SQTIHQWPATLVQPVGSPLSLECTVEGTSNPNLYWYRQAAGRGLQLLFYSVGIGQISSEVPQNLSASRPQDRQFILSSKKLLLSDSGFYLCAWSLKRVPYEQYFGPGTRLTVT.

The rearrangement joins TRBV2 to TRBJ2-7; 11 bases align to TRBD2. Germline V gene lookup returns CDR1 SNHLY and CDR2 FYNNEI. V was clipped by 3 bases and J by 8 bases; unmatched bases: 6. The CDR3 extends over 14 amino acids. The CDR3 region is CASSETLAGGQQYF. DNA of the CDR3: TGTGCCAGCAGTGAGACCCTAGCGGGGGGACAGCAGTACTTC.

The chain recombines TRBV3-1 (or the pseudogene TRBV3-2) with TRBJ2-3, with 10 bases fitting TRBD2. The germline V gene encodes CDR1 LGHDT and CDR2 YNNKEL (reference sequence). V lost 3 bases, J lost 2 bases, and 8 bases stayed unmatched. The CDR3 sequence is 17 residues long. The CDR3 nucleotides read TGTGCCAGCAGCCATCCCCATCTAGCGGGGGCCACAGATACGCAGTATTTT. Protein sequence: CASSHPHLAGATDTQYF.

The rearrangement joins TRBV18 to TRBJ1-1; TRBD1 is a possible D gene (6 bases). CDR3 length: 12 residues. Germline V gene data show CDR1 as KGHSH and CDR2 as LQKENI. V was trimmed by 5 bases and J by 5 bases, leaving 9 bases between them. CDR3: CASSLQGTEAFF. The CDR3 bases are TGTGCCAGCTCATTACAGGGAACTGAAGCTTTCTTT.

The chain links TRBV15 to TRBJ1-4; 8 nucleotides agree with TRBD1. The CDR3 is 16 amino acids. Germline V CDR1 and CDR2: LNHNV, YYDKDF (reference sequence). The junction had 8 bases not matched to a gene; V was cut back by 1 base and J by 7 bases. CDR3 amino acids: CATSRALQGGSEKLFF. The CDR3 nucleotides read TGTGCCACCAGCAGAGCCCTACAGGGGGGCTCTGAAAAACTGTTTTTT.

A single count supports this clone. The chain links TRBV18 to TRBJ1-2; D is ambiguous. Trimming took off 0 bases at V and 4 bases at J, with 9 bases between the two ends. This CDR3 comprises 14 residues. Germline V gene sequence: CDR1 KGHSH, CDR2 LQKENI. CDR3 bases: TGTGCCAGCTCACCACCGGAGGTTGGCTATGGCTACACCTTC. This sequence encodes CASSPPEVGYGYTF.

The genes are TRBV18 and TRBJ2-3; 7 nucleotides match TRBD1. V lost 3 bases, J lost 3 bases, and 6 bases stayed unmatched. This CDR3 is 15 amino acids long. Germline V gene lookup returns CDR1 KGHSH and CDR2 LQKENI. As DNA, the CDR3 is TGTGCCAGCTCACCCTCAAGGACAGGTACAGATACGCAGTATTTT. This translates into CASSPSRTGTDTQYF.

V is TRBV19 and J is TRBJ1-2, with 11 bases matching TRBD1. V shed 9 bases, J shed 3 bases, and the junction held 15 bases outside the gene matches. CDR3 size: 17 residues. Germline V gives CDR1 LNHDA, CDR2 SQIVND (reference sequence). The DNA of the CDR3 is TGTGCCAGCAAGACCCCTCAAGGGGACAGGGGGTACTATGGCTACACCTTC. Amino acid sequence: CASKTPQGDRGYYGYTF.

The V and J genes are TRBV5-1 and TRBJ1-2, with D possibly matching TRBD1 (5 bases). V lost 0 bases, J lost 8 bases, and 17 bases lay in between. The CDR3 contains 15 residues. The germline gives CDR1 SGHRS, CDR2 YFSETQ. Here the CDR3 DNA reads TGCGCCAGCAGCTTGGACGGGACCAGTACCCAGGGCTACACCTTC. Translating gives CASSLDGTSTQGYTF.

The gene calls are TRBV6-5 and TRBJ2-1; D is ambiguous. CDR1 is MNHEY, CDR2 SVGAGI, per germline. This CDR3 has 14 amino acids. Trimming took off 6 bases at V and 3 bases at J, with 12 bases between the two ends. This CDR3 reads CASRLPSNYNEQFF. In nucleotides, the CDR3 is TGTGCCAGCAGACTACCATCCAACTACAATGAGCAGTTCTTC.

The sample holds one count of this clone. The rearrangement joins TRBV30 to TRBJ2-2; D is ambiguous. V was shortened by 0 bases and J by 1 base, with 6 bases between the two germline ends. This CDR3 spans 14 amino acids. Germline V lookup: CDR1 GTSNPN, CDR2 SVGIG (reference sequence). CDR3 coding DNA: TGTGCCTGGAGTGTATATTGGAACACCGGGGAGCTGTTTTTT. Translated, it gives CAWSVYWNTGELFF.

The rearrangement uses TRBV7-9 and TRBJ1-5, with unresolved D. CDR3 length: 14 residues. V dropped 5 bases and J dropped 7 bases, with 15 bases sitting between them. In germline, CDR1 is SEHNR, CDR2 FQNEAQ (reference sequence). This chain's CDR3 is CASSPQTESQPQHF. The CDR3 DNA is TGTGCCAGCAGCCCCCAAACGGAGTCGCAGCCCCAGCATTTT.

The V call is TRBV7-2, the J call TRBJ1-2; 12 bases line up with TRBD1. CDR1 and CDR2 (germline): SGHTA, FQGNSA. The CDR3 has 15 residues. V gave up 5 bases and J gave up 7 bases; unmatched junction bases: 8. The CDR3 DNA reads as TGTGCCAGCAGCCTCCCGGGACAGGGGGCTTTTGGCTACACCTTC. As protein: CASSLPGQGAFGYTF.

The CDR3 region has the DNA TGTGCCAGCAGTGCGCGGACAGCGGGAAACACCATATATTTT. Translated, it gives CASSARTAGNTIYF. J is TRBJ1-3 and V is TRBV6-2 or TRBV6-3; weak D call: TRBD1 (6 bases). V lost 5 bases and J 4 bases, leaving 12 bases between the germline ends. Per germline, CDR1 MNHEY and CDR2 SVGEGT. The CDR3 is made up of 14 amino acids.

V usage is TRBV4-3 and J usage is TRBJ1-5; D is ambiguous. Germline CDR1 reads LGHNA; CDR2 reads YSLEER. With 0 bases removed from V and 5 bases from J, the gap between germline ends came to 11 bases. This CDR3 has 15 residues. The CDR3 reads CASSQEVQSDQPQHF. For the CDR3, the DNA is TGCGCCAGCAGCCAAGAGGTCCAGTCTGATCAGCCCCAGCATTTT.

The rearrangement uses TRBV7-9 and TRBJ1-5; D might be TRBD1 (5 bases). CDR1 SEHNR and CDR2 FQNEAQ come from the germline V gene (reference sequence). V was cut by 5 bases and J by 5 bases, with 7 bases left in between. The CDR3 has 12 amino acids. The DNA of the CDR3 is TGTGCCAGCAGCGGGGCTGATCAGCCCCAGCATTTT. Translation gives CASSGADQPQHF.

V and J are TRBV6-2 or TRBV6-3 and TRBJ1-6; no clear D. This CDR3 is built from 12 residues. V lost 3 bases and J 9 bases, leaving 6 bases between the germline ends. CDR1 MNHEY and CDR2 SVGEGT come from the germline V gene. The DNA of the CDR3 is TGTGCCAGCAGTTATTTCCCTTCACCCCTCCACTTT. Translating it yields CASSYFPSPLHF.

This clone turned up a few times. The gene calls are TRBV5-4 and TRBJ2-3, with unresolved D. From germline, CDR1 is SGHNT and CDR2 YYREEE (reference sequence). This CDR3 is 16 amino acids long. V was clipped by 0 bases and J by 4 bases, with 15 bases between them. CDR3 loop: CASSLGPRVSADTQYF. Here the CDR3 DNA reads TGTGCCAGCAGCTTGGGGCCTCGGGTGTCCGCAGATACGCAGTATTTT.

V usage is TRBV6-6 and J usage is TRBJ1-1, with TRBD1 identical over 7 bases. Germline CDR1 is MNHNY and CDR2 is SVGAGI (reference sequence). Unmatched junction bases numbered 5, after V lost 4 bases and J lost 0 bases. The CDR3 runs to 15 residues. In DNA form, the CDR3 reads TGTGCCAGCAGTTCAGGGGGGGTATTGAACACTGAAGCTTTCTTT. This translates into CASSSGGVLNTEAFF.

This clone was detected only once. V gene TRBV18 combines with J gene TRBJ1-1, with a tentative D call TRBD1 (6 bases). Germline values: CDR1 KGHSH, CDR2 LQKENI. The CDR3 has 14 residues. Trimming stripped 4 bases from V and 4 bases from J, with 13 bases between. The CDR3 DNA sequence: TGTGCCAGCTCACTGGGGGGGCGAAGCACTGAAGCTTTCTTT. It is translated as CASSLGGRSTEAFF.